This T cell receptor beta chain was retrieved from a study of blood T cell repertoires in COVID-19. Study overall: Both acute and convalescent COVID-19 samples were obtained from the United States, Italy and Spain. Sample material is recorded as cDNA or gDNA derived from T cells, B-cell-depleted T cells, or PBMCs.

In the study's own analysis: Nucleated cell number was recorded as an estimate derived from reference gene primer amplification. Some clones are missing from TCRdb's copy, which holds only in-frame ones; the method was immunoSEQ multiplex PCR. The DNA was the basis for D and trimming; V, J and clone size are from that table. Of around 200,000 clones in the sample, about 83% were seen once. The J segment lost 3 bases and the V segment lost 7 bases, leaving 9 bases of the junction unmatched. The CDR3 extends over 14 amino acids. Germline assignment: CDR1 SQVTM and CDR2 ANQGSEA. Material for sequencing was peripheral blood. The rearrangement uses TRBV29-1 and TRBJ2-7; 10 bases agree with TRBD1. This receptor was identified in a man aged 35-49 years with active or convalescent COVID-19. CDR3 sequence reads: CSARTGQGFYEQYF. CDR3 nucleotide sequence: TGCAGCGCCCGAACGGGACAGGGGTTCTACGAGCAGTACTTC.